This entry describes one T cell receptor (beta chain). The sample is drawn from a study of blood T cell repertoires in COVID-19. This CDR3 contains 15 residues. Germline values: CDR1 MNHEY, CDR2 SVGEGT. V lost 3 bases and J lost 0, with 11 bases in between. As handled by the study authors: It was from reference gene primer amplification that nucleated cell counts were estimated. Using immunoSEQ multiplex PCR, the repertoire was profiled, and TCRdb retains in-frame clones only, with some absent. The DNA gave D and trimming, while V, J and clone size come from that table. The sample lists over 10,000 clones; about 90% were seen once.

The TCR sequence derives from a human donor with active COVID-19. The donor label of this sample is uncertain. Sequencing was done on a sample of peripheral blood. V is TRBV6-2 or TRBV6-3 and J is TRBJ1-2, with D possibly TRBD1 on 5 matching bases. CDR3 sequence (DNA): TGTGCCAGCAGTTATTCGACAGCGTCTAACTATGGCTACACCTTC. Amino acids: CASSYSTASNYGYTF.